This T cell receptor beta chain came from a study of T-cell reconstitution after alpha-beta-depleted transplantation in children (dated by TCRdb to 2015 to 2016). Broadly, across the study: T-cell immune reconstitution after TCRalphabeta/CD19-depleted allogeneic hematopoietic cell transplantation in children was quantitatively tracked in the study by means of TCR repertoire profiling.

Taken from cysteine to phenylalanine, the CDR3 has 16 residues. Kept here is only the CDR3 DNA, which spans 48 bases and is read in frame from base 1. The CDR1 and CDR2 encoded by the germline V gene are SGHRS and YFSETQ. The junction shows trimming of 0 bases on V and 0 bases on J, plus 7 bases between the germline ends. Paper-wide results and their limitations: The apparently early recovery of alphabetaT-cell counts about two months after transplant reportedly depended on only several hundred rapidly expanded clones that came from non-depleted graft cells. Hyperexpanded clone frequencies declined over subsequent months; after one year, T-cell counts and TCRbeta diversity were mostly attributed to newly produced T cells. The high TCRbeta diversity at day 60 in some patients was ascribed to recipient T cells and intrathymic progenitors that had survived conditioning.

Library prep was done by PCR. For sequencing, an Illumina HiSeq 2500 was employed. To normalize quantification of the TCRbeta repertoire, the TCR libraries were built with molecular barcoding that relied on unique molecular identifiers. In-frame beta chains were kept once TCRdb had trimmed the public reads at Q25 with fastp and called clones with MiXCR. All rows with the same CDR3 protein become a single entry with the most common DNA and genes. This sample gives hundreds of thousands of distinct CDR3 sequences in total; roughly 9.1% of them show up just once. The top ten constitute just under 7.5% of the sample. The treatment or condition label on this specimen signifies: allogeneic hematopoietic cell transplantation with graft depleted of TCRalphabeta T cells and CD19 B cells. Transplant recipients were children who received TCRalphabeta/CD19-depleted allogeneic hematopoietic cell grafts. This clonotype was picked up many times. Its antigen remains undetermined. No much larger clone is present one base from it, and per-base qualities are unavailable.

The sequences come from PBMCs, collected before TCRalphabeta/CD19-depleted stem cell transplant. The sequence derives from a boy younger than two with acute myeloid leukemia, due to receive a stem cell transplant. Recombination joined TRBV5-1 with TRBJ1-6; the D gene is unclear. Here is the DNA: TGCGCCAGCAGCTTGGACAGTTTCTCCTATAATTCACCCCTCCACTTT. The translation is CASSLDSFSYNSPLHF.